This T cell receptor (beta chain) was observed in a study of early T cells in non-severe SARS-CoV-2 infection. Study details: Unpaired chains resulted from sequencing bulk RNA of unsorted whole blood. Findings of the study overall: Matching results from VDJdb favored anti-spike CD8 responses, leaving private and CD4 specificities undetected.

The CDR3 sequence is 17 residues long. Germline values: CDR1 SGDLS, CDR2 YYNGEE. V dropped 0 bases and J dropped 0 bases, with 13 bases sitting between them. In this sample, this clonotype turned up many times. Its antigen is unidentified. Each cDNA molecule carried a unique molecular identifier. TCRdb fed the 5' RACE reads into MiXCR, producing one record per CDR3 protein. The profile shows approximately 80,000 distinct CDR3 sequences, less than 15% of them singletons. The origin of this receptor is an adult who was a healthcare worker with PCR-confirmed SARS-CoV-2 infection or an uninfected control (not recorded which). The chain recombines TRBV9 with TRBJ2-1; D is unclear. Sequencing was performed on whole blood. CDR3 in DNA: TGTGCCAGCAGCGTAGTCGGTGTCTTGAGCTCCTACAATGAGCAGTTCTTC. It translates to CASSVVGVLSSYNEQFF.